One sample yielded the 5 T cell receptor beta chains listed below, sequenced in a study of T cell repertoires in cytomegalovirus infection. Antigens for these TCRs are unknown. MiXCR was run by TCRdb on the reads, yielding one entry per CDR3 protein. The repertoire holds about 920,000 distinct CDR3 sequences, with approximately 33% as singletons. The sample in question was cultured CD8+ T cells from PBMCs, obtained from culture after CMV antigen stimulation. The receptor set was obtained from a human donor in good health (CMV status not recorded). Some clones in this sample may be carry-over from other donors' samples.

This clonotype was observed a few times. The CDR3 bases are TGTGCCAGTAGTATAGATGAGGGGGGACTGAACACTGAAGCTTTCTTT. Translation: CASSIDEGGLNTEAFF. The chain joins TRBV19 to TRBJ1-1, with D possibly being TRBD1 (6 bases). V lost 0 bases, J lost 0 bases, and 11 bases lay in between. The CDR3 is 16 residues long. CDR1 LNHDA and CDR2 SQIVND come from the germline V gene (reference sequence).

This rearrangement joins TRBV6-5 to TRBJ1-6, with D possibly matching TRBD1 (6 bases). The CDR3 sequence is 15 residues long. Per germline, CDR1 MNHEY and CDR2 SVGAGI. V lost 2 bases and J 5 bases, leaving 10 bases between the germline ends. This CDR3 reads CASSYVAGDNSPLHF. The CDR3 DNA sequence: TGTGCCAGCAGTTACGTGGCAGGGGATAATTCACCCCTCCACTTT.

This clonotype was observed a few times. The V call is TRBV4-3, the J call TRBJ1-1, with D perhaps matching TRBD1 (5 bases). With 3 bases removed from V and 4 bases from J, the gap between germline ends came to 12 bases. CDR3 size: 14 residues. Looked up from germline, CDR1 is LGHNA and CDR2 is YSLEER. The CDR3 DNA follows: TGCGCCAGCAGCCAGAGCTGGGGCCCCACTGAAGCTTTCTTT. Its translation is CASSQSWGPTEAFF.

This clonotype was seen at least ten times. V and J are TRBV7-8 and TRBJ2-3, with D unclear. Between the trimmed V and J ends, which lost 2 bases and 2 bases, there was a span of 11 bases. The V gene's germline CDR1 is SGHVS and CDR2 FQNEAQ. The CDR3 sequence is 15 residues long. The CDR3 loop is CASSLPSAYTDTQYF. The CDR3 DNA follows: TGTGCCAGCAGCTTACCCAGCGCCTACACAGATACGCAGTATTTT.

The table lists this clonotype with a few counts. The chain uses TRBV6-2 or TRBV6-3 and TRBJ1-1; D is ambiguous. Germline V gives CDR1 MNHEY, CDR2 SVGEGT. Deletions cut 5 bases from V and 5 bases from J, with 15 bases between. The CDR3 contains 14 residues. The chain's CDR3 is CASSPSTLGTEAFF. The CDR3 nucleotides read TGTGCCAGCAGTCCCTCGACCCTGGGGACTGAAGCTTTCTTT.